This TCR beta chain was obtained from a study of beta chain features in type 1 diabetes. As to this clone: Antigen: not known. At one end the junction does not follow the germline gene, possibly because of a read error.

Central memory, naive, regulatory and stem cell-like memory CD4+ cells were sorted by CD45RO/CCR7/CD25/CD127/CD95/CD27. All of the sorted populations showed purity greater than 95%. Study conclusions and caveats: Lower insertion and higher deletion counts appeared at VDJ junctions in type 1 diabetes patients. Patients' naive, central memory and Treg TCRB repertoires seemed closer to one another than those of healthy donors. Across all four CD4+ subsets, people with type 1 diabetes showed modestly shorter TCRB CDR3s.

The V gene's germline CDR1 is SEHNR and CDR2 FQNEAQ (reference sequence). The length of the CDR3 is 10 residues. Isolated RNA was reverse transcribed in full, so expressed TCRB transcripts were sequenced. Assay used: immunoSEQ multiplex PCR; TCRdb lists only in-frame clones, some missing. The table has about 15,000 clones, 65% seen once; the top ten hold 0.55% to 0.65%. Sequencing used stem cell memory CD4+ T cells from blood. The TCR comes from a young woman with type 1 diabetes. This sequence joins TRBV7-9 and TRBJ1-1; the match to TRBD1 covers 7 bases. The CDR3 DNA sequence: TGTGCCAGCAGCGTCCGGGACAGCCTCTTT. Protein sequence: CASSVRDSLF. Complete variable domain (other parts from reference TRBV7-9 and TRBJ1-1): DTGVSQNPRHKITKRGQNVTFRCDPISEHNRLYWYRQTLGQGPEFLTYFQNEAQLEKSRLLSDRFSAERPKGSFSTLEIQRTEQGDSAMYLCASSVRDSLFGQGTRLTVV.